This T cell receptor (beta chain) is drawn from a study of blood T cell repertoires in COVID-19. Across the whole study: Researchers got acute and convalescent COVID-19 samples from the United States, Italy and Spain. From T cells, B-cell-depleted T cells, or PBMCs came the material, which was cDNA or gDNA.

There are 13 residues in the CDR3. V was trimmed by 4 bases and J by 1 base, leaving 8 bases between them. Germline V gene data show CDR1 as SGDLS and CDR2 as YYNGEE. How the authors handled the data: Nucleated cell number was recorded as an estimate derived from reference gene primer amplification. The table came from immunoSEQ multiplex PCR; TCRdb's copy has only in-frame clones and leaves some out. V and J calls and clone size follow that table, whereas D and trimming were derived from the DNA. The data contain a few hundred thousand clones, roughly 87% of them singletons. The chain carries TRBV9 and TRBJ1-1; no clear D gene. The TCR originated in a man aged 18 to 29 with active or convalescent COVID-19. The specimen was peripheral blood. CDR3 sequence (DNA): TGTGCCAGCAGCACCACGAGGAACACTGAAGCTTTCTTT. This gives the protein CASSTTRNTEAFF. The full variable domain, in which reference TRBV9 and TRBJ1-1 provide the parts outside the CDR3, is DSGVTQTPKHLITATGQRVTLRCSPRSGDLSVYWYQQSLDQGLQFLIQYYNGEERAKGNILERFSAQQFPDLHSELNLSSLELGDSALYFCASSTTRNTEAFFGQGTRLTVV.